This T cell receptor beta chain was captured in a study of blood T cells in healthy people across ages. Study-level findings and limits: Across the age range, TCR beta diversity per million T cells fell in a roughly linear way. Lack of knowledge of donor CMV status possibly confounded expanded clonotype changes.

Isolated PBMCs totaled at least 6 million in each sample. On this clonotype itself: Its antigen remains unidentified.

With a J-beta primer mix and a sample-barcoded 5' primer, a second PCR ran 7 to 11 cycles. All cDNA molecules were each tagged by a template-switch adaptor with 12 random nucleotides. TCRdb re-called the 5' RACE reads through MiXCR, storing one row per CDR3 protein. The data contain 800,000 to 950,000 distinct CDR3 sequences, under 40% of them singletons. The CDR3 sequence is 13 residues long. Germline CDR1 is MNHEY and CDR2 is SVGEGT. Sequenced input: blood. V gene TRBV6-2 or TRBV6-3 combines with J gene TRBJ2-5, with a possible D match to TRBD2 (6 bases). The end of the DNA aligns better with TRBJ2-4, so the J call may be wrong. The TCR sequence derives from a man between 18 and 29 years old in good health. Here the CDR3 reads CASSDGTGSIQYF. The CDR3 coding sequence is TGTGCCAGCAGTGACGGGACTGGGAGCATTCAGTACTTC.